A selection of T cell receptor beta chains follows, all from one sample in a study of graft-versus-host responses after intestinal transplantation. For these TCRs, the target antigens are not known. Measured with immunoSEQ multiplex PCR; TCRdb has only the in-frame clones, and not every one. The sample records 85,000 to 100,000 clones, 75% to 90% being singletons. The input for sequencing was unstimulated CD4+ T cells sorted from spleen or lymph node cells, taken before intestinal transplant. The origin of the receptors is a human donor who received an intestinal transplant. CDR3s include the opening cysteine and the closing phenylalanine or tryptophan. The D gene is left open where the match is weak.

v_call: TRBV23-1; cdr3_length: 13; d_call: NA; j_call: TRBJ1-4; cdr3_aa: CASSRTANEKLFF
v_call: TRBV9; cdr3_length: 16; d_call: TRBD1; j_call: TRBJ2-7; cdr3_aa: CASSSSWTGGNYEQYF
v_call: TRBV5-6; cdr3_length: 13; d_call: NA; j_call: TRBJ1-1; cdr3_aa: CASSLGRNGEAFF
v_call: TRBV5-4; cdr3_length: 14; d_call: TRBD1; j_call: TRBJ1-6; cdr3_aa: CASSLGGGYSPLHF
v_call: TRBV5-1; cdr3_length: 11; d_call: NA; j_call: TRBJ2-5; cdr3_aa: CASSLAETQYF
v_call: TRBV5-3; cdr3_length: 16; d_call: TRBD2; j_call: TRBJ2-1; cdr3_aa: CARSLGASGELGEQFF
v_call: TRBV21-1; cdr3_length: 16; d_call: NA; j_call: TRBJ2-5; cdr3_aa: CASNKFPTYYQETQYF
v_call: TRBV2; cdr3_length: 14; d_call: NA; j_call: TRBJ1-2; cdr3_aa: CASNPDRLNYGYTF
v_call: TRBV7-9; cdr3_length: 14; d_call: TRBD1; j_call: TRBJ2-7; cdr3_aa: CASSLGQGAYEQYF
v_call: TRBV6-1; cdr3_length: 12; d_call: NA; j_call: TRBJ1-2; cdr3_aa: CASSLSPYGYTF
v_call: TRBV7-9; cdr3_length: 15; d_call: NA; j_call: TRBJ1-1; cdr3_aa: CASSPRQAGRLGAFF
v_call: TRBV5-8; cdr3_length: 14; d_call: NA; j_call: TRBJ2-5; cdr3_aa: CASSFQVSKETQYF
v_call: TRBV19; cdr3_length: 15; d_call: TRBD1; j_call: TRBJ2-3; cdr3_aa: CASSRRQGGLDTQYF
v_call: TRBV21-1; cdr3_length: 14; d_call: NA; j_call: TRBJ1-4; cdr3_aa: CASSKTGSGEKLFF
v_call: TRBV6-5; cdr3_length: 15; d_call: NA; j_call: TRBJ2-1; cdr3_aa: CASSYVAWESGEQFF
v_call: TRBV6-6; cdr3_length: 13; d_call: NA; j_call: TRBJ1-1; cdr3_aa: CASSMGPNTEAFF
v_call: TRBV10-3; cdr3_length: 14; d_call: TRBD1; j_call: TRBJ1-5; cdr3_aa: CAISGGQARQPQHF
v_call: TRBV11-2; cdr3_length: 17; d_call: TRBD1; j_call: TRBJ1-3; cdr3_aa: CASSLAPRTGSGNTIYF
v_call: TRBV7-3; cdr3_length: 15; d_call: TRBD1; j_call: TRBJ2-2; cdr3_aa: CASSRTGTNTGELFF
v_call: TRBV10-3; cdr3_length: 16; d_call: NA; j_call: TRBJ1-1; cdr3_aa: CAISESRSGIGTEAFF
v_call: TRBV7-9; cdr3_length: 16; d_call: NA; j_call: TRBJ2-1; cdr3_aa: CASSFGGGAAYNEQFF
v_call: TRBV7-7; cdr3_length: 14; d_call: NA; j_call: TRBJ2-2; cdr3_aa: CASSLLGGTGELFF
v_call: TRBV5-1; cdr3_length: 15; d_call: NA; j_call: TRBJ1-2; cdr3_aa: CASSAGAQANYGYTF
v_call: TRBV27; cdr3_length: 15; d_call: NA; j_call: TRBJ1-3; cdr3_aa: CASSLSRRGENTIYF
v_call: TRBV9; cdr3_length: 17; d_call: TRBD2; j_call: TRBJ2-1; cdr3_aa: CASSVDLAGGIYNEQFF
v_call: TRBV27; cdr3_length: 15; d_call: TRBD1; j_call: TRBJ2-5; cdr3_aa: CASSSPGTAKETQYF
v_call: TRBV15; cdr3_length: 15; d_call: TRBD2; j_call: TRBJ2-7; cdr3_aa: CATSRETGLAGEQYF
v_call: TRBV6-4; cdr3_length: 13; d_call: TRBD2; j_call: TRBJ2-3; cdr3_aa: CASSVRGGDTQYF
v_call: TRBV30; cdr3_length: 12; d_call: NA; j_call: TRBJ1-1; cdr3_aa: CAWTGENTEAFF
v_call: TRBV23-1; cdr3_length: 13; d_call: NA; j_call: TRBJ2-5; cdr3_aa: CASSQWAGETQYF
v_call: TRBV4-2; cdr3_length: 17; d_call: NA; j_call: TRBJ2-6; cdr3_aa: CASSQERSSSGANVLTF
v_call: TRBV6-5; cdr3_length: 12; d_call: NA; j_call: TRBJ1-2; cdr3_aa: CASSYGPYGYTF
v_call: TRBV6-5; cdr3_length: 12; d_call: NA; j_call: TRBJ1-2; cdr3_aa: CASRQGNYGYTF
v_call: TRBV7-9; cdr3_length: 16; d_call: NA; j_call: TRBJ2-3; cdr3_aa: CASSLDVGTSTDTQYF
v_call: TRBV10-1; cdr3_length: 15; d_call: TRBD2; j_call: TRBJ2-7; cdr3_aa: CASSESLAGTYEQYF
v_call: TRBV29-1; cdr3_length: 13; d_call: NA; j_call: TRBJ1-1; cdr3_aa: CSAGETGPRGAFF
v_call: TRBV5-1; cdr3_length: 13; d_call: NA; j_call: TRBJ1-2; cdr3_aa: CASSLAVGNGYTF
v_call: TRBV7-9; cdr3_length: 14; d_call: TRBD1; j_call: TRBJ2-1; cdr3_aa: CASSPRTGEDEQFF
v_call: TRBV5-1; cdr3_length: 13; d_call: NA; j_call: TRBJ2-7; cdr3_aa: CASSFDRDSEQYF
v_call: TRBV2; cdr3_length: 15; d_call: TRBD1; j_call: TRBJ1-4; cdr3_aa: CASSAQGPEYEKLFF
v_call: TRBV2; cdr3_length: 12; d_call: NA; j_call: TRBJ1-1; cdr3_aa: CASSGQATEAFF
v_call: TRBV5-6; cdr3_length: 16; d_call: TRBD1; j_call: TRBJ2-2; cdr3_aa: CASSADRKSRTGELFF
v_call: TRBV6-6; cdr3_length: 15; d_call: NA; j_call: TRBJ1-5; cdr3_aa: CASSSKGRGDQPQHF
v_call: TRBV2; cdr3_length: 14; d_call: NA; j_call: TRBJ1-6; cdr3_aa: CASRPFPRESPLHF
v_call: TRBV7-7; cdr3_length: 15; d_call: NA; j_call: TRBJ2-1; cdr3_aa: CASSFRLGINNEQFF
v_call: TRBV7-9; cdr3_length: 18; d_call: NA; j_call: TRBJ1-1; cdr3_aa: CASSEPDSSPYTNTEAFF
v_call: TRBV25-1; cdr3_length: 16; d_call: TRBD2; j_call: TRBJ2-3; cdr3_aa: CASSPGLAATADTQYF
v_call: TRBV21-1; cdr3_length: 17; d_call: NA; j_call: TRBJ2-7; cdr3_aa: CASSKLIGHNLAYEQYF
v_call: TRBV11-2; cdr3_length: 14; d_call: NA; j_call: TRBJ2-1; cdr3_aa: CASSFATPYNEQFF
v_call: TRBV27; cdr3_length: 15; d_call: NA; j_call: TRBJ1-5; cdr3_aa: CASSLKTGLREPQHF
v_call: TRBV9; cdr3_length: 14; d_call: NA; j_call: TRBJ1-1; cdr3_aa: CASSPEAQGTEAFF
v_call: TRBV25-1; cdr3_length: 16; d_call: TRBD1; j_call: TRBJ1-3; cdr3_aa: CASSDGGGTGGNTIYF
v_call: TRBV7-6; cdr3_length: 14; d_call: NA; j_call: TRBJ1-4; cdr3_aa: CASSLEGGSEKLFF
v_call: TRBV5-6; cdr3_length: 15; d_call: NA; j_call: TRBJ2-5; cdr3_aa: CASSTPVSGQETQYF
v_call: TRBV10-2; cdr3_length: 12; d_call: NA; j_call: TRBJ1-1; cdr3_aa: CASYDKYTEAFF
v_call: TRBV19; cdr3_length: 13; d_call: NA; j_call: TRBJ1-1; cdr3_aa: CASSIGGSKEAFF
v_call: TRBV4-2; cdr3_length: 16; d_call: TRBD2; j_call: TRBJ2-1; cdr3_aa: CASSPSPERGYNEQFF
v_call: TRBV5-4; cdr3_length: 15; d_call: TRBD1; j_call: TRBJ1-2; cdr3_aa: CASSLVLGTGDGYTF
v_call: TRBV5-4; cdr3_length: 15; d_call: TRBD1; j_call: TRBJ1-6; cdr3_aa: CASSSWDRGNSPLHF
v_call: TRBV7-6; cdr3_length: 14; d_call: NA; j_call: TRBJ2-1; cdr3_aa: CASSLARAQNEQFF